This is a list of T cell receptor beta chains from one sample in a study of cytomegalovirus exposure and HLA in healthy donors. Measured with immunoSEQ multiplex PCR; TCRdb has only the in-frame clones, and not every one. This sample yields roughly 130,000 clones, of which 65% to 75% are seen a single time; 6.5% to 8% belongs to the top ten. The sample consisted of PBMCs. The receptor set was obtained from a man in his forties in good health and CMV-seropositive. The conserved cysteine and the conserved F or W are not part of the CDR3 here. D genes are given only for firm matches.

V gene	J gene	D gene	CDR3 protein
TRBV28	TRBJ2-7	TRBD1	ASSYYRQGRYEQY
TRBV7-9	TRBJ2-1	.	ASSLGQSYNEQF
TRBV9	TRBJ1-5	.	ASSVAGARGQPQH
TRBV7-8	TRBJ1-2	.	ASSQETGFQGYT
TRBV21-1	TRBJ2-2	.	ASSKAQFPKGLAVSGELF
TRBV7-2	TRBJ1-5	TRBD1	ASSFLRDRDGNQPQH
TRBV15	TRBJ1-2	.	ATSSRTSGHGYT
TRBV5-1	TRBJ1-6	.	ASSSSENSPLH
TRBV18	TRBJ2-5	.	ASSPGLGETQY
TRBV4-1	TRBJ2-1	.	ASSQDSQDYDRSYNEQF
TRBV2	TRBJ2-3	.	ASGAIWRDTQY
TRBV15	TRBJ2-7	TRBD1	ATSSGQGGQY
TRBV5-8	TRBJ2-7	.	ASSLGRGNLAYEQY
TRBV11-3	TRBJ1-1	.	ASSSSVLNTEAF
TRBV19	TRBJ2-5	.	ASSIVGSQETQY
TRBV9	TRBJ2-3	TRBD1	ASSVGTGGTDTQY
TRBV19	TRBJ1-5	.	ASSIRQDSNQPQH
TRBV30	TRBJ2-5	.	AWREEETQY
TRBV11-2	TRBJ2-7	.	ASSLARTGRHYEQY
TRBV5-1	TRBJ1-2	TRBD1	ASSYKGQGRGYT
TRBV10-1	TRBJ1-1	.	ASSKPGPTEAF
TRBV5-1	TRBJ2-7	TRBD2	ASSLAGSNEQY
TRBV6-5	TRBJ1-3	.	ASSPYVSGNTIY
TRBV29-1	TRBJ2-2	TRBD2	SAMGGTRYAGELF
TRBV27	TRBJ1-2	.	ASREGDTNYGYT
TRBV28	TRBJ1-2	TRBD1	ASSRTGTEYGYT
TRBV29-1	TRBJ2-5	TRBD2	SVKGGREDRETQY
TRBV5-1	TRBJ2-2	.	ASGLTQIANTGELF
TRBV5-1	TRBJ1-5	.	ASSLDSSNQPQH
TRBV5-6	TRBJ2-1	TRBD2	ASSLVASGRNEQF
TRBV11-2	TRBJ2-1	TRBD2	ASSSIAGGIDEQF
TRBV4-1	TRBJ1-5	.	ASSQDPGGPQH
TRBV30	TRBJ2-7	.	AWSRQAREQY
TRBV30	TRBJ1-1	.	AWSVKRTVSEAF
TRBV19	TRBJ1-3	TRBD1	ASSPLKGGSGNTIY
TRBV7-9	TRBJ2-1	TRBD2	ASSLKLAGGPLNEQF
TRBV2	TRBJ1-1	.	ASSVQHNTEAF
TRBV5-1	TRBJ2-1	.	ASSLGGGTYNEQF
TRBV7-9	TRBJ1-2	.	ASRTDITGTLGGYT
TRBV20-1	TRBJ2-3	.	SARDGGTQY
TRBV28	TRBJ1-6	.	ASSFGLLLPLH
TRBV11-2	TRBJ2-7	TRBD1	ASSFAPGQVYEQY
TRBV6-5	TRBJ2-2	.	ASSTLQAGELF
TRBV5-1	TRBJ2-3	TRBD2	ASSLAAGGADTQY
TRBV2	TRBJ2-1	TRBD1	ATSPSGQGNEQF
TRBV9	TRBJ2-1	TRBD2	ASSVEPGGAGVSLNEQF
TRBV7-9	TRBJ1-6	.	ASSGAQLNSPLH
TRBV28	TRBJ2-3	TRBD2	ASSHRTSGNQYYTDTQY
TRBV6-6	TRBJ1-5	.	ASSLDRDDQPQH
TRBV2	TRBJ2-3	.	ASTPHPDTQY
TRBV28	TRBJ1-2	TRBD1	ASSTRDRGNYGYT
TRBV19	TRBJ2-7	.	ASSSDYNYEQY
TRBV7-8	TRBJ2-3	.	ASRILVEGDTQY